This is a list of T cell receptor beta chains from one sample in a study of technical replicates of blood from a few donors. TCRdb's copy holds only in-frame clones and misses some; the assay was immunoSEQ multiplex PCR. The sample includes tens of thousands of clones, about 92% of them seen just once. Sequenced sample: T cells isolated from PBMCs. The receptor set was obtained from a human donor in good health. Each CDR3 is given without its conserved first and last residue. Fields, in order: D gene, V gene, clone size, CDR3 protein. A D gene is named only where the DNA matches it firmly. Rows may omit the clone size; those that give it use once, few, many or a size class.

TRBD1 | TRBV7-3 | . | ASSLQGGTEAF
. | TRBV18 | . | ASSPVSGSEQF
. | TRBV10-3 | . | AISESIISGIRGYT
TRBD1 | TRBV5-6 | . | ASSHPGTVVNNEQF
TRBD2 | TRBV2 | . | APGGLAGLSNEQF
TRBD1 | TRBV10-2 | . | ASSGLGQGSISNQPQH
. | TRBV28 | . | ASSLQRPYEQY
TRBD1 | TRBV5-1 | once | ASSLAGQGPYEQY
TRBD1 | TRBV28 | once | ASWDRGYEQY
. | TRBV7-9 | . | ASSLGLIYGYT
. | TRBV19 | . | ASSIQGGTLELF
TRBD2 | TRBV28 | . | ASSRTLAGGPDTQY
TRBD2 | TRBV27 | . | ASSSVAGVGGELF
TRBD2 | TRBV28 | . | ASSLVSSGSHNEQF
TRBD1 | TRBV5-6 | . | ASSFGQDKLF
TRBD1 | TRBV2 | . | ASSSNRGQNSPLH
. | TRBV7-9 | . | ASPGDKISTDTQY
. | TRBV5-6 | . | ASSLGAFYNEQF
TRBD2 | TRBV27 | . | ASSLTSGSYEQY
. | TRBV2 | once | ASSEPQINEQF
TRBD2 | TRBV14 | . | ASTSGRATEQF
TRBD2 | TRBV9 | . | ASSQTSGVYNEQF
TRBD1 | TRBV5-5 | . | ASSLFRTGGSGEKLF
. | TRBV7-9 | . | ATKLQGYNSPLH
. | TRBV10-1 | . | ASSEFGLDTGELF
TRBD1 | TRBV5-4 | once | ASSLRQGMNTEAF
. | TRBV30 | . | AWSQAGYGYT
. | TRBV7-2 | . | ASSPAGASYEQY
. | TRBV6-1 | . | ASSELMRAVRSEAF
TRBD2 | TRBV10-3 | . | AISASTRGLAGHEQY
TRBD2 | TRBV7-9 | once | ASSLAIWREVFYNEQF
. | TRBV5-1 | once | ASSLGTGSTNEKLF
. | TRBV29-1 | . | SSPLTGSGQPQH
. | TRBV28 | . | ASSFPGLNTEAF
. | TRBV6-5 | few | ASSPRRGSNQPQH
. | TRBV18 | few | ASSPLVQEGVGTEAF
TRBD2 | TRBV11-3 | . | ASSPHSGRTGELF
. | TRBV30 | . | AWDNLNTGELF
. | TRBV15 | . | ATSAAGVEKLF
TRBD1 | TRBV5-3 | . | ARSLKTGGEDSPLH
. | TRBV13 | . | ASSLRSGQNYYGYT
TRBD1 | TRBV5-6 | . | ASSGRQGAGGYT
. | TRBV27 | . | ASSNSLGYEQY
TRBD1 | TRBV2 | . | ASSGSPGQGAFGNYGYT
TRBD2 | TRBV10-3 | . | AIVEALAGGPGTQY
. | TRBV4-2 | . | ASSLTVQQGSYNSPLH
TRBD1 | TRBV27 | . | ASRQGARTGELF
. | TRBV27 | . | ASSFLFRGVQETQY
. | TRBV4-1 | . | ASSQDWPGYYEQY
. | TRBV5-1 | . | ASTWGGRNTEAF